This TCR beta chain was sequenced during a study of blood T cell repertoires in COVID-19. This CDR3 contains 16 residues. Germline V gene lookup returns CDR1 SGHNT and CDR2 YYREEE (reference sequence). The V gene end was trimmed by 4 bases and the J gene end by 6 bases; junction bases not matched to a gene: 11. Only in-frame clones appear in the TCRdb table, and some are missing; sequencing was by immunoSEQ multiplex PCR. The table records 150,000 or so clones, under 85% of them present only once. This clone was observed a handful of times. The sequence derives from a man in his 60s with COVID-19, enrolled during active disease. V gene TRBV5-4 combines with J gene TRBJ1-1, with 11 bases matching TRBD1. Sequenced: peripheral blood. CDR3 loop: CASSIRDRGKEAEAFF. In nucleotides, the CDR3 is TGTGCCAGCAGCATCCGGGACAGGGGGAAGGAGGCTGAAGCTTTCTTT.